The 5 T cell receptor beta chains below come from one sample, sequenced in a study of cytomegalovirus exposure and HLA in healthy donors. The PCR employed 60 Vbeta primers together with 13 Jbeta primers. Sequenced by immunoSEQ multiplex PCR; TCRdb stores in-frame clones only, minus some. This sample has under 150,000 clones, with around 75% found just once. Sequencing was performed on PBMCs. These receptors were obtained from a woman aged 18-35 years in good health and CMV-seronegative.

The V call is TRBV6-5, the J call TRBJ1-5; 9 bases match TRBD1. V dropped 5 bases and J dropped 4; count of bases not matched to a gene: 6. CDR1 is MNHEY, CDR2 SVGAGI, per germline. The CDR3 spans 15 residues. The CDR3 nucleotides are TGTGCCAGCAGTGGGGACAGGGTCAAGAATCAGCCCCAGCATTTT. The encoded protein is CASSGDRVKNQPQHF.

This clone was seen a few times. Additional DNA sequences in this sample encode the identical CDR3. This sequence joins TRBV5-1 and TRBJ2-6; D gene unclear. Trimming took off 1 base at V and 0 bases at J, with 5 bases between the two ends. The germline gives CDR1 SGHRS, CDR2 YFSETQ. The CDR3 has 15 residues. CDR3 region: CASSLQVSGANVLTF. CDR3 in DNA: TGCGCCAGCAGCTTGCAGGTCTCTGGGGCCAACGTCCTGACTTTC.

The genes are TRBV29-1 and TRBJ2-5, with D possibly matching TRBD2 (5 bases). V was shortened by 6 bases and J by 2 bases, with 16 bases between the two germline ends. This CDR3 region has 14 residues. Per germline, CDR1 SQVTM and CDR2 ANQGSEA. Here the CDR3 reads CSVHPGLEQETQYF. The CDR3 DNA reads as TGCAGCGTGCACCCCGGACTTGAGCAAGAGACCCAGTACTTC.

This clone was counted only a few times. This sequence joins TRBV9 and TRBJ1-1, with D hard to call. CDR3 length: 14 amino acids. Germline CDR1 and CDR2: SGDLS and YYNGEE. The ends were cut back, 3 bases at V and 1 base at J, with 10 bases in the middle. This CDR3 reads CASSGRHTNTEAFF. CDR3 in DNA: TGTGCCAGCAGCGGAAGACACACGAACACTGAAGCTTTCTTT.

V usage is TRBV10-3 and J usage is TRBJ1-6; D might be TRBD1 (5 bases). The CDR3 covers 15 residues. The germline gives CDR1 ENHRY, CDR2 SYGVKD. With 3 bases removed from V and 0 bases from J, the gap between germline ends came to 6 bases. The DNA of the CDR3 is TGTGCCATCAGTGACGGGGGCTCCTATAATTCACCCCTCCACTTT. This gives the protein CAISDGGSYNSPLHF.